This T cell receptor beta chain was observed in a study of brain T cells in children with intractable seizures. Study-level results: Pre-surgery blood may have been undersampled, hiding some clones. HCMV serostatus was not known, and viral specificity came from CDR3 similarity only.

Germline CDR1 is MNHEY and CDR2 is SVGAGI. The CDR3 sequence is 13 residues long. The V and J ends lost 6 bases and 4 bases respectively, with 13 bases between them. This sample's time point: blood from clinic visit 5 months post-surgery; TSC patient then seizure free. The sequenced cases were selected for having the highest brain T cell transcript signatures. Before surgery, patients took at least one anti-epileptic drug. This clone has only a few counts. No antigen is known for it. Repertoires were generated with immunoSEQ multiplex PCR, while TCRdb's copy carries only in-frame clones and drops some. The profile covers about 340,000 clones, with nearly 95% appearing a single time and roughly 5.7% taken by the ten largest.

Material: peripheral blood, obtained 4 to 6 months after surgery. The TCR was taken from a boy under three years old with tuberous sclerosis and intractable seizures. The chain uses TRBV6-5 and TRBJ2-7, with a possible D match to TRBD1 (5 bases). CDR3 in DNA: TGTGCCAGCAGCGCCAGCAGGGTTTACGAGCAGTACTTC. Encoded protein: CASSASRVYEQYF.